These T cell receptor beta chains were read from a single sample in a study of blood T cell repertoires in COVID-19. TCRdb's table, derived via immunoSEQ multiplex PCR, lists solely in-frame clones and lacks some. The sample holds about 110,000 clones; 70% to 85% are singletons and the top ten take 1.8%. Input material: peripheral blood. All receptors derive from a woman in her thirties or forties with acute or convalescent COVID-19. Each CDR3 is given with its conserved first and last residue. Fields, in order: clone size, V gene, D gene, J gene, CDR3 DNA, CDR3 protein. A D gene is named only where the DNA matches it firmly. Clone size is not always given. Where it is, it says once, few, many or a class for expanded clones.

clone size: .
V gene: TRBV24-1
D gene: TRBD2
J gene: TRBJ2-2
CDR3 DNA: TGTGCCACCGGCGGGGGATCAAAAGCCGGGGAGCTGTTTTTT
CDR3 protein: CATGGGSKAGELFF

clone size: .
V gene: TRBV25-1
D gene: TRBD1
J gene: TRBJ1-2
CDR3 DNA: TGTGCCAGCAGGGGAGAGGGACAGGGTATCTATGGCTACACCTTC
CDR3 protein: CASRGEGQGIYGYTF

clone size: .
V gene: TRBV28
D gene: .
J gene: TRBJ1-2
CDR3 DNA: TGTGCCACAGCCGGGACAACAATTTATGGCTACACCTTC
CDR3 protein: CATAGTTIYGYTF

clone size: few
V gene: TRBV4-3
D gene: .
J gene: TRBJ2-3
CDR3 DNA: TGCGCCAGCAGCCAAGGGAGCGGTGCTAGCACAGATACGCAGTATTTT
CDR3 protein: CASSQGSGASTDTQYF

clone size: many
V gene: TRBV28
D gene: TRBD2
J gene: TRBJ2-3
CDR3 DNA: TGTGCCAGCAGTTTATCCGGGGAGGGGGATACGCAGTATTTT
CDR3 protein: CASSLSGEGDTQYF

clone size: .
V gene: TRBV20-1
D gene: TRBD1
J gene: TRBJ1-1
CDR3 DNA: TGCAGTGCTAGTTGGGACAGAGAAGCTTTCTTT
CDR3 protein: CSASWDREAFF

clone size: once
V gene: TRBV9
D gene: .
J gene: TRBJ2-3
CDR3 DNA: TGTGCCAGCAGCGTAGGTCCGGGGGGCGGCACAGATACGCAGTATTTT
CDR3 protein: CASSVGPGGGTDTQYF

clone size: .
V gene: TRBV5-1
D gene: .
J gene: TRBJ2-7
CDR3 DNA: TGCGCCAGCAGCTTGAACACAGACTCCTACGAGCAGTACTTC
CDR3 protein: CASSLNTDSYEQYF

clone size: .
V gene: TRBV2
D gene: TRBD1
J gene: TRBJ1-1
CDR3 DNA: TGTGCCAGCGGATCTACAGGGGGCACCACTGAAGCTTTCTTT
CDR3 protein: CASGSTGGTTEAFF

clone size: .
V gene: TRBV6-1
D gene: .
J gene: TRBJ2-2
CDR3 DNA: TGTGCCAGCAGTGAAAACCCCGGATCAGGGGCCGGGGAGCTGTTTTTT
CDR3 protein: CASSENPGSGAGELFF